This T cell receptor beta chain is from a study of cytomegalovirus exposure and HLA in healthy donors. Study-level findings and limits: More clonal expansion characterized HLA-associated TCR beta chains than equally common others in a later analysis. The study flagged about 150 TCR beta chains as cytomegalovirus-associated.

PCR involved 60 Vbeta and 13 Jbeta primers. Only in-frame clones appear in the TCRdb table, and some are missing; sequencing was by immunoSEQ multiplex PCR. Among under 65,000 clones listed, around 82% were seen once. Concerning this clone: Its specificity is unknown.

Sequencing was carried out using PBMCs. The sequence was obtained from a woman aged 18-30 years in good health and CMV-seronegative.

The CDR3 is CASSLEYEQYF. The CDR3 DNA sequence: TGTGCCAGCAGCTTAGAGTACGAGCAGTACTTC. This rearrangement joins TRBV7-3 to TRBJ2-7, with D hard to call. The V end lost 2 bases, the J end lost 4 bases, and 3 bases lay between the germline ends. In germline, CDR1 is SGHTA, CDR2 FQGTGA. The CDR3 is 11 amino acids. Full variable domain (outside the CDR3, taken from reference TRBV7-3 and TRBJ2-7): GAGVSQTPSNKVTEKGKYVELRCDPISGHTALYWYRQSLGQGPEFLIYFQGTGAADDSGLPNDRFFAVRPEGSVSTLKIQRTERGDSAVYLCASSLEYEQYFGPGTRLTVT.